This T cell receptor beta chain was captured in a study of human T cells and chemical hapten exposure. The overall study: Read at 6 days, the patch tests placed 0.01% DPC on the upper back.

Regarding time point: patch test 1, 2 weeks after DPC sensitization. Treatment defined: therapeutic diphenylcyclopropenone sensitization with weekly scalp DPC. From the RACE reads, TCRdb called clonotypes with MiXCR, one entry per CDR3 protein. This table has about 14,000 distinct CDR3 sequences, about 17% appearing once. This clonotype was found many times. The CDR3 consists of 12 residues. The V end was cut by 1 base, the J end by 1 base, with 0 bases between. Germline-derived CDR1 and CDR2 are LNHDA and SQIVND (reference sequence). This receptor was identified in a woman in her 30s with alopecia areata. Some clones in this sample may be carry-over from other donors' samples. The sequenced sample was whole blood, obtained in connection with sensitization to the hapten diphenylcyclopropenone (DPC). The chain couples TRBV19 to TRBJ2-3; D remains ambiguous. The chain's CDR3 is CASSIGTDTQYF. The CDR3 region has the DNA TGTGCCAGTAGTATAGGCACAGATACGCAGTATTTT.